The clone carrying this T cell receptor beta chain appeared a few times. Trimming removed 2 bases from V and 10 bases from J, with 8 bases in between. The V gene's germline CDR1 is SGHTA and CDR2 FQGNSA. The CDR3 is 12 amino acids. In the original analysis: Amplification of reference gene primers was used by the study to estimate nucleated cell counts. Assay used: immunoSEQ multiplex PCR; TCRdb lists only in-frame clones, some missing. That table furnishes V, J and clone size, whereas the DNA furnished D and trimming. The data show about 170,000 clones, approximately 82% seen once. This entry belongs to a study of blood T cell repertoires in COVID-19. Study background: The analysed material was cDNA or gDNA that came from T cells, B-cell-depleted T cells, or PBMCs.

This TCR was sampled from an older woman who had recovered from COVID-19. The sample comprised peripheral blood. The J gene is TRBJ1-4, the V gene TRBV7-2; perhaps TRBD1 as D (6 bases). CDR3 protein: CASSLLGGKLFF. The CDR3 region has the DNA TGTGCCAGCAGCTTATTAGGGGGAAAACTGTTTTTT.